These T cell receptor beta chains were read from a single sample in a study of T cell responses to AZD1222 COVID-19 vaccine. The table came from immunoSEQ multiplex PCR; TCRdb's copy has only in-frame clones and leaves some out. The sample lists 80,000 to 95,000 clones, 70% to 90% seen once, with roughly 4.8% in the top ten. This specimen was peripheral blood, taken on day 0 of MenACWY control vaccination. All receptors derive from an adult in good health. The CDR3 runs from the conserved cysteine through the conserved F or W.

cdr3_length,v_call,j_call,cdr3_aa
14,TRBV10-2,TRBJ2-7,CASSPDRGKYEQYF
15,TRBV10-1,TRBJ2-7,CASSGGTSGRFEQYF
17,TRBV28,TRBJ1-5,CASSLSNRDRPNQPQHF
16,TRBV3-1/TRBV3-2,TRBJ2-7,CASSQARTGNSYEQYF
13,TRBV7-8,TRBJ2-2,CASTPTNPGELFF
15,TRBV7-2,TRBJ2-3,CASSSDYTSTDTQYF
15,TRBV28,TRBJ2-6,CASSLVHSGANVLTF
17,TRBV5-1,TRBJ1-1,CASSLDPLQGWKAEAFF
17,TRBV6-2/TRBV6-3,TRBJ2-7,CASSYSIMRTLSYEQYF
14,TRBV9,TRBJ1-1,CASSVLTGGTEAFF
17,TRBV24-1,TRBJ2-2,CATSDWLVSSNTGELFF
16,TRBV6-1,TRBJ1-1,CASSEVRRAGYTEAFF
15,TRBV6-2/TRBV6-3,TRBJ2-7,CASSLHSTSGREQYF
16,TRBV9,TRBJ2-3,CASSVASPGGTDTQYF
13,TRBV19,TRBJ2-2,CASSIGGTGELFF
13,TRBV18,TRBJ2-7,CASSPLRAYEQYF
19,TRBV9,TRBJ2-1,CASSAPRTTMEGGQGEQFF
13,TRBV18,TRBJ2-5,CASSPTSGETQYF
14,TRBV5-6,TRBJ2-7,CASSFRTGVHEQYF
15,TRBV5-1,TRBJ1-2,CASSLERGESYGYTF
11,TRBV2,TRBJ2-7,CASSRSGEQYF
14,TRBV19,TRBJ2-7,CASSIGRSVYEQYF
11,TRBV28,TRBJ2-3,CASRTTDTQYF
16,TRBV5-1,TRBJ2-1,CASTRDIEVLNNEQFF
13,TRBV28,TRBJ2-7,CASSLSGLKGQYF
13,TRBV2,TRBJ1-2,CASSEALIYGYTF
13,TRBV12-3/TRBV12-4,TRBJ2-2,CASSSFGTGELFF
11,TRBV6-2/TRBV6-3,TRBJ1-5,CASSYPQPQHF
16,TRBV4-3,TRBJ2-1,CASSQEGASAYNEQFF
14,TRBV3-1/TRBV3-2,TRBJ2-7,CASSQSSGDYEQYF
15,TRBV28,TRBJ1-2,CASSSQGAGSYGYTF